This section outlines one T cell receptor (beta chain) sequence together with its context. Its antigen is currently unknown. This sample is drawn from a study of T-cell reconstitution after alpha-beta-depleted transplantation in children. Notes on the study in general: By one year post-transplant, T-cell counts and diversity largely arose from T cells that were newly produced. Reported findings indicate that, about two months after transplant, alpha-beta T cells came from several hundred expanded clones, which were derived from non-depleted graft cells. In some patients, recipient T cells and intrathymic progenitors surviving conditioning explained high day-60 diversity.

Germline CDR1 and CDR2: SGHRS and YFSETQ. There are 14 residues in the CDR3. Trimming removed 3 bases from V and 1 base from J; junction bases left unmatched: 2. It was with unique molecular identifiers that the TCRbeta library was prepared. TCRdb redid the calling of the PCR reads with MiXCR, one entry per CDR3 protein. The sample yields 300,000 to 350,000 distinct CDR3 sequences, about 16% seen once. The chain is built from TRBV5-1 and TRBJ2-7, with 9 bases identical to TRBD2. Sequenced here: PBMCs, mostly from graft donor cells, sampled 360 days after TCRalphabeta/CD19-depleted stem cell transplant. The sequence was obtained from a male patient aged 2-9 years who had a stem cell transplant for acute lymphoblastic leukemia, so the T cells may come from the graft donor. CDR3 in amino acids: CASSYTSGSYEQYF. The DNA for the CDR3 is TGCGCCAGCAGCTATACTAGCGGGTCCTACGAGCAGTACTTC. Filled out from reference TRBV5-1 and TRBJ2-7, the complete variable domain reads KAGVTQTPRYLIKTRGQQVTLSCSPISGHRSVSWYQQTPGQGLQFLFEYFSETQRNKGNFPGRFSGRQFSNSRSEMNVSTLELGDSALYLCASSYTSGSYEQYFGPGTRLTVT.